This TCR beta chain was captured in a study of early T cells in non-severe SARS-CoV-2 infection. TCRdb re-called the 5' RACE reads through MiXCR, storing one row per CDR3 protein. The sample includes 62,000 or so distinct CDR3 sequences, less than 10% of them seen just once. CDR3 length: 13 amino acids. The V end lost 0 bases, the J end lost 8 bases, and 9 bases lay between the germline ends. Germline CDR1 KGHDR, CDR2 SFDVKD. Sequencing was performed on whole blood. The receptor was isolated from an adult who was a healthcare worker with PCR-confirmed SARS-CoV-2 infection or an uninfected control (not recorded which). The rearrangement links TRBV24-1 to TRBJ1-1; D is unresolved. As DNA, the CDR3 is TGTGCCACCAGTGATTTGCGGGGATTGGAAGCTTTCTTT. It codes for CATSDLRGLEAFF.